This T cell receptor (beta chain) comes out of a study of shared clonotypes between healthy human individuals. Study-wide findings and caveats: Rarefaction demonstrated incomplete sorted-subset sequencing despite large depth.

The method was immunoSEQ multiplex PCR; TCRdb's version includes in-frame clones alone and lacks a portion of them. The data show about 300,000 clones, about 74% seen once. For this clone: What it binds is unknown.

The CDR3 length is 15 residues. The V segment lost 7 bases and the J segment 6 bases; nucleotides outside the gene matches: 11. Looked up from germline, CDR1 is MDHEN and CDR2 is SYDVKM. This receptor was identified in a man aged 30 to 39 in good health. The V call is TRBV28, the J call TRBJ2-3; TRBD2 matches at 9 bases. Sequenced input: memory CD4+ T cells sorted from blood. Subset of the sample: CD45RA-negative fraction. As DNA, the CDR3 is TGTGCCAGCACCCAAATGGTAGCGGGGGAGGATACGCAGTATTTT. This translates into CASTQMVAGEDTQYF.